This T cell receptor beta chain was retrieved from a study of cytomegalovirus exposure and HLA in healthy donors. Study-wide background: In an early release, HLA-typed donors contributed 80 million to 95 million unique TCR sequences. Of the donors genotyped, approximately 400 in all, 65% to 90% fell in the Caucasian-associated ancestry cluster.

The PCR ran on 60 Vbeta and 13 Jbeta primers. Sequencing was performed with immunoSEQ multiplex PCR; in TCRdb, only in-frame clones are kept and a portion is missing. Of approximately 200,000 clones listed, roughly 85% are singletons. The germline V gene has CDR1 SQVTM and CDR2 ANQGSEA. V was clipped by 5 bases and J by 14 bases; unmatched bases: 11. The CDR3 loop spans 11 amino acids. This receptor was identified in a woman younger than 45 in good health and CMV-seropositive. J is TRBJ1-2 and V is TRBV29-1, with 7 bases matching TRBD1. The specimen sequenced was PBMCs. The CDR3 nucleotides are TGCAGCGTTACTCCCGGACAGGCCTGGACCTTC. Translated, it gives CSVTPGQAWTF.